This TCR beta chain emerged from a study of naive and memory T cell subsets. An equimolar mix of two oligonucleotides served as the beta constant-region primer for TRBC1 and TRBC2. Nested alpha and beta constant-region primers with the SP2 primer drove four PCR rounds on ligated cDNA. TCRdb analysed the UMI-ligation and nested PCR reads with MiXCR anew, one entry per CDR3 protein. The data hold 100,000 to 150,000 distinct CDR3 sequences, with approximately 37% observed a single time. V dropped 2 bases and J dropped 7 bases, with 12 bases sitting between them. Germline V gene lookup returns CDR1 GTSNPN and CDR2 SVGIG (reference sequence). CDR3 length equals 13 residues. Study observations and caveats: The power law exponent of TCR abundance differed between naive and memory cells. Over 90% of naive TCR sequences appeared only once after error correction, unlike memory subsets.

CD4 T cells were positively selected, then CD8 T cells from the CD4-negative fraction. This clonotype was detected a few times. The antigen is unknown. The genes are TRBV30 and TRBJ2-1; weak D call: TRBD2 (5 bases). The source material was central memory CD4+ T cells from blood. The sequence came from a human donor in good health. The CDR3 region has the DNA TGTGCCTGGAGTATGGTCCTAGCTAATGAGCAGTTCTTC. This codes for CAWSMVLANEQFF. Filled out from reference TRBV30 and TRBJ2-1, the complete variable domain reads SQTIHQWPATLVQPVGSPLSLECTVEGTSNPNLYWYRQAAGRGLQLLFYSVGIGQISSEVPQNLSASRPQDRQFILSSKKLLLSDSGFYLCAWSMVLANEQFFGPGTRLTVL.